This TCR beta chain was identified during a study of identifying expanded T cells in peripheral blood. The J segment lost 4 bases and the V segment lost 8 bases, leaving 3 bases of the junction unmatched. CDR1 and CDR2 from the germline V gene are LNHDA and SQIVND (reference sequence). CDR3 length equals 13 residues. Sequenced by immunoSEQ multiplex PCR; TCRdb stores in-frame clones only, minus some. Of 84,000 or so clones listed, around 90% are singletons. The origin of this receptor is a person aged 18 to 75 in good health. Sequencing input: blood. The chain links TRBV19 to TRBJ1-5; 9 bases align to TRBD1. CDR3 DNA sequence: TGTGCCAGTTGGACAGGGGAAAATCAGCCCCAGCATTTT. Amino acid sequence: CASWTGENQPQHF.